The clone carrying this T cell receptor (beta chain) has ten or more counts. This record belongs to a study of identical twins. TCRdb reanalysed the 5' RACE reads using MiXCR and keeps one entry per CDR3 protein. The table includes about 150,000 distinct CDR3 sequences, under 4.5% detected once. The CDR3 totals 15 residues. Germline loops: CDR1 LNHNV, CDR2 YYDKDF (reference sequence). Deletions cut 0 bases from V and 1 base from J, with 4 bases between. All donors comprised healthy Caucasians. The chain couples TRBV15 to TRBJ2-6; no clear D gene. Sequenced: memory T cells sorted from blood. This TCR was recovered from a young man in good health. Here the CDR3 DNA reads TGTGCCACCAGCAGAGAGTCATCTGGGGCCAACGTCCTGACTTTC. Its translation: CATSRESSGANVLTF.